This note documents a single T cell receptor (beta chain) sequence. This sample is part of a study of control samples from healthy donors and cancer patients. Using immunoSEQ multiplex PCR, the repertoire was profiled, and TCRdb retains in-frame clones only, with some absent. The sample has some 150,000 clones, 90% to 95% seen once. The CDR3 spans 15 residues. The V gene's germline CDR1 is SGDLS and CDR2 YYNGEE. V shed 1 base, J shed 7 bases, and the junction held 3 bases outside the gene matches. The TCR originated in a woman aged 25-40 years in good health. The sample was blood. The V and J genes are TRBV9 and TRBJ2-2; TRBD2 aligns across 11 bases. DNA of the CDR3: TGTGCCAGCAGCGTAAAGGGACTAGCGGACGGGGAGCTGTTTTTT. As protein: CASSVKGLADGELFF. The full variable domain, with the rest looked up from reference TRBV9 and TRBJ2-2, is DSGVTQTPKHLITATGQRVTLRCSPRSGDLSVYWYQQSLDQGLQFLIQYYNGEERAKGNILERFSAQQFPDLHSELNLSSLELGDSALYFCASSVKGLADGELFFGEGSRLTVL.